This T cell receptor beta chain was sequenced in a study of shared clonotypes between healthy human individuals. Sequencing used immunoSEQ multiplex PCR; TCRdb keeps in-frame clones, though not all of them. The sample includes around 640,000 clones, approximately 96% of them seen just once. Naivety among CD8 cells was defined by CD45RO negativity and positive CCR7 selection, thereby excluding terminally differentiated effector memory CD45RA+ cells. This TCR was recovered from a woman aged 30 to 39 in good health. Sequencing was carried out using naive CD8+ T cells sorted from blood.

In DNA, the CDR3 is TGTGCCGCCCATCGTGGGACTAGCGGGAGAGGGGAGCTGTTTTTT. Translated: CAAHRGTSGRGELFF. The V gene is TRBV2, the J gene TRBJ2-2, with TRBD2 matching over 14 bases. The CDR3 consists of 15 residues. Germline trimming cut 11 bases from V and 8 bases from J; bases unmatched to any gene: 10. In germline, CDR1 is SNHLY, CDR2 FYNNEI.